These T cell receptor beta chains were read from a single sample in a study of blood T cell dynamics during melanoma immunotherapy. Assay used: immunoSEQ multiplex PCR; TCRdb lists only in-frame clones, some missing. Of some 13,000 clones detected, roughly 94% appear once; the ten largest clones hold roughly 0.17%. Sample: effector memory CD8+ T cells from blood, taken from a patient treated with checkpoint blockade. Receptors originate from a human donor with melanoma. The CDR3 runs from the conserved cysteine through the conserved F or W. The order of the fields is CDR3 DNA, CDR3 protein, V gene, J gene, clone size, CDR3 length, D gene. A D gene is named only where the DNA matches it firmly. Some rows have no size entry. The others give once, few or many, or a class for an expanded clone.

CDR3 DNA: TGTGCCAGCAGTCCACGGGACAGGGTCTCGCGGGAGACCCAGTACTTC; CDR3 protein: CASSPRDRVSRETQYF; V gene: TRBV28; J gene: TRBJ2-5; clone size: NA; CDR3 length: 16; D gene: TRBD1
CDR3 DNA: TGTGCCAGCAGCCTCGGACCGAACACTGAAGCTTTCTTT; CDR3 protein: CASSLGPNTEAFF; V gene: TRBV6-6; J gene: TRBJ1-1; clone size: NA; CDR3 length: 13; D gene: NA
CDR3 DNA: TGTGCCAGCTCCCAGGACCGACAGGGTACAGCCTACAATGAGCAGTTCTTC; CDR3 protein: CASSQDRQGTAYNEQFF; V gene: TRBV18; J gene: TRBJ2-1; clone size: NA; CDR3 length: 17; D gene: TRBD1
CDR3 DNA: TGCGCCAGCAGGGGGCAAACCTACGAGCAGTACTTC; CDR3 protein: CASRGQTYEQYF; V gene: TRBV10-2; J gene: TRBJ2-7; clone size: NA; CDR3 length: 12; D gene: NA
CDR3 DNA: TGCGCCAGCAGCCCCCGTCGGCTAGCGGAGATCTACAATGAGCAGTTCTTC; CDR3 protein: CASSPRRLAEIYNEQFF; V gene: TRBV4-3; J gene: TRBJ2-1; clone size: NA; CDR3 length: 17; D gene: TRBD2
CDR3 DNA: TGTGCCAGCAGCGTAGTGGGAACTCCACCCCTCCACTTT; CDR3 protein: CASSVVGTPPLHF; V gene: TRBV9; J gene: TRBJ1-6; clone size: NA; CDR3 length: 13; D gene: NA
CDR3 DNA: TGTGCCAGTAGTACAGGGTCCTCTGAAGCTTTCTTT; CDR3 protein: CASSTGSSEAFF; V gene: TRBV19; J gene: TRBJ1-1; clone size: NA; CDR3 length: 12; D gene: NA
CDR3 DNA: TGTGCCAGCAGTGACCGGCCTCGGCCCCTGTACTTC; CDR3 protein: CASSDRPRPLYF; V gene: TRBV6-1; J gene: TRBJ2-7; clone size: once; CDR3 length: 12; D gene: NA
CDR3 DNA: TGTGCCAGTAGTATAATCCTACGAGGGGCAGAGACCCAGTACTTC; CDR3 protein: CASSIILRGAETQYF; V gene: TRBV19; J gene: TRBJ2-5; clone size: NA; CDR3 length: 15; D gene: NA
CDR3 DNA: TGTGCCAGCAGTGCACACAGGGGGAGCAATCAGCCCCAGCATTTT; CDR3 protein: CASSAHRGSNQPQHF; V gene: TRBV28; J gene: TRBJ1-5; clone size: NA; CDR3 length: 15; D gene: TRBD1
CDR3 DNA: TGTGCCAGCAGTTCTGGGCCTAACTATGGCTACACCTTC; CDR3 protein: CASSSGPNYGYTF; V gene: TRBV27; J gene: TRBJ1-2; clone size: NA; CDR3 length: 13; D gene: NA
CDR3 DNA: TGTGCCAGCAGCGACCGGACAGGAGACAATGAGCAGTTCTTC; CDR3 protein: CASSDRTGDNEQFF; V gene: TRBV9; J gene: TRBJ2-1; clone size: NA; CDR3 length: 14; D gene: TRBD1
CDR3 DNA: TGTGCCAGTTGGGACATGGCGAGCTACGAGCAGTACTTC; CDR3 protein: CASWDMASYEQYF; V gene: TRBV27; J gene: TRBJ2-7; clone size: NA; CDR3 length: 13; D gene: NA
CDR3 DNA: TGTGCCAGTGGGCAGGGCTCCTTCTACGAGCAGTACTTC; CDR3 protein: CASGQGSFYEQYF; V gene: TRBV19; J gene: TRBJ2-7; clone size: NA; CDR3 length: 13; D gene: NA
CDR3 DNA: TGTGCCAGCATTAAGGGTCGGAACGGGGGCAACGAGCAGTACTTC; CDR3 protein: CASIKGRNGGNEQYF; V gene: TRBV2; J gene: TRBJ2-7; clone size: NA; CDR3 length: 15; D gene: NA
CDR3 DNA: TGTGCCAGCAGTTCGACCCTATTAAGGGGGGAGCTGTTTTTT; CDR3 protein: CASSSTLLRGELFF; V gene: TRBV28; J gene: TRBJ2-2; clone size: NA; CDR3 length: 14; D gene: NA
CDR3 DNA: TGCGCCAGCAGTTTGACCGGGACCGACTCCTACGAGCAGTACTTC; CDR3 protein: CASSLTGTDSYEQYF; V gene: TRBV5-1; J gene: TRBJ2-7; clone size: NA; CDR3 length: 15; D gene: NA
CDR3 DNA: TGTGCCAGCAGCCGAGATCTAGCGGGAGGGGCTTATCTTGAGCAGTTCTTC; CDR3 protein: CASSRDLAGGAYLEQFF; V gene: TRBV7-6; J gene: TRBJ2-1; clone size: once; CDR3 length: 17; D gene: TRBD2
CDR3 DNA: TGTGCCAGCAGCGCTGACAGGAATGGCTACACCTTC; CDR3 protein: CASSADRNGYTF; V gene: TRBV11-2; J gene: TRBJ1-2; clone size: NA; CDR3 length: 12; D gene: NA
CDR3 DNA: TGTGCCAGCAGCCCTCCCGTTAGCGGGAGCGCAGATACGCAGTATTTT; CDR3 protein: CASSPPVSGSADTQYF; V gene: TRBV14; J gene: TRBJ2-3; clone size: NA; CDR3 length: 16; D gene: TRBD2
CDR3 DNA: TGTGCCAGCAGCAAAGCGGGGACAGGGTATGGCTACACCTTC; CDR3 protein: CASSKAGTGYGYTF; V gene: TRBV21-1; J gene: TRBJ1-2; clone size: NA; CDR3 length: 14; D gene: NA
CDR3 DNA: TGTGCCAGCAGTGAAGAGACGGGTGCCTACGAGCAGTACTTC; CDR3 protein: CASSEETGAYEQYF; V gene: TRBV6-1; J gene: TRBJ2-7; clone size: NA; CDR3 length: 14; D gene: NA
CDR3 DNA: TGCGCCAGCAGCCAGAGCGGCTACAATGAGCAGTTCTTC; CDR3 protein: CASSQSGYNEQFF; V gene: TRBV4-1; J gene: TRBJ2-1; clone size: NA; CDR3 length: 13; D gene: NA
CDR3 DNA: TGTGCCAGCTCCATTATGGCCGCCCCGACGGGTACTGAAGCTTTCTTT; CDR3 protein: CASSIMAAPTGTEAFF; V gene: TRBV28; J gene: TRBJ1-1; clone size: once; CDR3 length: 16; D gene: NA
CDR3 DNA: TGCGCCAGCAGCTGGTTTCAAGAGACCCAGTACTTC; CDR3 protein: CASSWFQETQYF; V gene: TRBV5-1; J gene: TRBJ2-5; clone size: NA; CDR3 length: 12; D gene: NA
CDR3 DNA: TGCGCCAGCAGCCAAGAGTTTTGGCCCAACGATTCACCCCTCCACTTT; CDR3 protein: CASSQEFWPNDSPLHF; V gene: TRBV4-1; J gene: TRBJ1-6; clone size: NA; CDR3 length: 16; D gene: NA
CDR3 DNA: TGTGCCAGCAGCTTAGGACTAGCGGGAGGGTGGGATGAGCAGTTCTTC; CDR3 protein: CASSLGLAGGWDEQFF; V gene: TRBV7-9; J gene: TRBJ2-1; clone size: NA; CDR3 length: 16; D gene: TRBD2
CDR3 DNA: TGTGCCAGTAGTTGGGGATACGAGCAGTACTTC; CDR3 protein: CASSWGYEQYF; V gene: TRBV19; J gene: TRBJ2-7; clone size: once; CDR3 length: 11; D gene: NA
CDR3 DNA: TGTGCCAGCAGTTCCCCACAGCGGGAGTCCCCAGATACGCAGTATTTT; CDR3 protein: CASSSPQRESPDTQYF; V gene: TRBV27; J gene: TRBJ2-3; clone size: NA; CDR3 length: 16; D gene: TRBD2
CDR3 DNA: TGTGCCAGTAGGGGGGACCAACAGCACGAGCAGTACTTC; CDR3 protein: CASRGDQQHEQYF; V gene: TRBV19; J gene: TRBJ2-7; clone size: NA; CDR3 length: 13; D gene: NA
CDR3 DNA: TGTGCCAGCAGCTTAGGAAGGTACATAGAGCAGTTCTTC; CDR3 protein: CASSLGRYIEQFF; V gene: TRBV7-9; J gene: TRBJ2-1; clone size: NA; CDR3 length: 13; D gene: NA
CDR3 DNA: TGTGCCAGCAGCACCCGGCCGGCTTATATGAACACTGAAGCTTTCTTT; CDR3 protein: CASSTRPAYMNTEAFF; V gene: TRBV7-2; J gene: TRBJ1-1; clone size: NA; CDR3 length: 16; D gene: NA
CDR3 DNA: TGTGCCAGTAGCGAACAGGGGGATAGCACCGGGGAGCTGTTTTTT; CDR3 protein: CASSEQGDSTGELFF; V gene: TRBV19; J gene: TRBJ2-2; clone size: NA; CDR3 length: 15; D gene: TRBD1
CDR3 DNA: TGTGCCAGCAGTGCCAGATACCGGGACCTAAGTGAAAGCAATCAGCCCCAGCATTTT; CDR3 protein: CASSARYRDLSESNQPQHF; V gene: TRBV2; J gene: TRBJ1-5; clone size: NA; CDR3 length: 19; D gene: NA
CDR3 DNA: TGTGCCAGCAGCCTGGAGGCGGCAGCGACGGGGGAGCTGTTTTTT; CDR3 protein: CASSLEAAATGELFF; V gene: TRBV7-6; J gene: TRBJ2-2; clone size: NA; CDR3 length: 15; D gene: NA
CDR3 DNA: TGCGCCAGCAGCCAGAACGCGGGGTCCTACAATGAGCAGTTCTTC; CDR3 protein: CASSQNAGSYNEQFF; V gene: TRBV4-1; J gene: TRBJ2-1; clone size: NA; CDR3 length: 15; D gene: NA
CDR3 DNA: TGTGCCAGCAGTTCCGTAGCGGGAGGGCCTCGGAACAATGAGCAGTTCTTC; CDR3 protein: CASSSVAGGPRNNEQFF; V gene: TRBV28; J gene: TRBJ2-1; clone size: NA; CDR3 length: 17; D gene: TRBD2
CDR3 DNA: TGTGCCAGCATCGATAAAGGCAGGGGCCCCCCTCAGCCCCAGCATTTT; CDR3 protein: CASIDKGRGPPQPQHF; V gene: TRBV28; J gene: TRBJ1-5; clone size: NA; CDR3 length: 16; D gene: NA
CDR3 DNA: TGTGCCACCCCGGGACAGGGTCGGTACAATGAGCAGTTCTTC; CDR3 protein: CATPGQGRYNEQFF; V gene: TRBV2; J gene: TRBJ2-1; clone size: NA; CDR3 length: 14; D gene: TRBD1
CDR3 DNA: TGTGCCAGCAGAGGAACCTACGAGCAGTACTTC; CDR3 protein: CASRGTYEQYF; V gene: TRBV19; J gene: TRBJ2-7; clone size: NA; CDR3 length: 11; D gene: NA
CDR3 DNA: TGCGCCAGCAGGGGAGCGGGCGGGGTGAGCGAGCAGTACTTC; CDR3 protein: CASRGAGGVSEQYF; V gene: TRBV10-2; J gene: TRBJ2-7; clone size: few; CDR3 length: 14; D gene: NA
CDR3 DNA: TGTGCCAGCAAGGCCACGGGGTCCTACACCGGGGAGCTGTTTTTT; CDR3 protein: CASKATGSYTGELFF; V gene: TRBV27; J gene: TRBJ2-2; clone size: once; CDR3 length: 15; D gene: NA
CDR3 DNA: TGTGCCAGCAGTTACTCGATAAGGGAGTACAATGAGCAGTTCTTC; CDR3 protein: CASSYSIREYNEQFF; V gene: TRBV6-5; J gene: TRBJ2-1; clone size: NA; CDR3 length: 15; D gene: NA
CDR3 DNA: TGCGCCAGCAGCCAGGATCCACAGGGTTCCACAGATACGCAGTATTTT; CDR3 protein: CASSQDPQGSTDTQYF; V gene: TRBV4-3; J gene: TRBJ2-3; clone size: NA; CDR3 length: 16; D gene: NA
CDR3 DNA: TGTGCCAGCTCACCGCGGAGGGCGGACACTGAAGCTTTCTTT; CDR3 protein: CASSPRRADTEAFF; V gene: TRBV18; J gene: TRBJ1-1; clone size: NA; CDR3 length: 14; D gene: NA
CDR3 DNA: TGTGCCAGTAGTATCGGGGGGCAATACACTGAAGCTTTCTTT; CDR3 protein: CASSIGGQYTEAFF; V gene: TRBV19; J gene: TRBJ1-1; clone size: NA; CDR3 length: 14; D gene: NA
CDR3 DNA: TGTGCCAGCAGTCCCCAATGGGCTAGCGGGTTTTACGAGCAGTACTTC; CDR3 protein: CASSPQWASGFYEQYF; V gene: TRBV27; J gene: TRBJ2-7; clone size: NA; CDR3 length: 16; D gene: TRBD2
CDR3 DNA: TGTGCCAGCAGCTTAGTGAGAGACAGCATCAATGAGCAGTTCTTC; CDR3 protein: CASSLVRDSINEQFF; V gene: TRBV7-6; J gene: TRBJ2-1; clone size: NA; CDR3 length: 15; D gene: NA
CDR3 DNA: TGTGCCAGCAGCTTGGAACAGGCCAACACTGAAGCTTTCTTT; CDR3 protein: CASSLEQANTEAFF; V gene: TRBV5-8; J gene: TRBJ1-1; clone size: NA; CDR3 length: 14; D gene: NA
CDR3 DNA: TGCGCCAGCAGTGAACTAACCGGGGAGCTGTTTTTT; CDR3 protein: CASSELTGELFF; V gene: TRBV10-1; J gene: TRBJ2-2; clone size: few; CDR3 length: 12; D gene: NA
CDR3 DNA: TGTGCCAGCAGGTCCCTGCTAGGGACAGGGAACACCGGGGAGCTGTTTTTT; CDR3 protein: CASRSLLGTGNTGELFF; V gene: TRBV27; J gene: TRBJ2-2; clone size: NA; CDR3 length: 17; D gene: TRBD1
CDR3 DNA: TGTGCCAGCAGGACTGGGGGGGCTCTCGATGGCTACACCTTC; CDR3 protein: CASRTGGALDGYTF; V gene: TRBV25-1; J gene: TRBJ1-2; clone size: NA; CDR3 length: 14; D gene: NA
CDR3 DNA: TGCGCCAGCAGTGAGTCCGGGTCTGAAGCTTTCTTT; CDR3 protein: CASSESGSEAFF; V gene: TRBV10-1; J gene: TRBJ1-1; clone size: NA; CDR3 length: 12; D gene: NA
CDR3 DNA: TGTGCCAGCAGCTTGGACCAGAATCATTGGTCTGAGCAGTTCTTC; CDR3 protein: CASSLDQNHWSEQFF; V gene: TRBV7-9; J gene: TRBJ2-1; clone size: once; CDR3 length: 15; D gene: NA